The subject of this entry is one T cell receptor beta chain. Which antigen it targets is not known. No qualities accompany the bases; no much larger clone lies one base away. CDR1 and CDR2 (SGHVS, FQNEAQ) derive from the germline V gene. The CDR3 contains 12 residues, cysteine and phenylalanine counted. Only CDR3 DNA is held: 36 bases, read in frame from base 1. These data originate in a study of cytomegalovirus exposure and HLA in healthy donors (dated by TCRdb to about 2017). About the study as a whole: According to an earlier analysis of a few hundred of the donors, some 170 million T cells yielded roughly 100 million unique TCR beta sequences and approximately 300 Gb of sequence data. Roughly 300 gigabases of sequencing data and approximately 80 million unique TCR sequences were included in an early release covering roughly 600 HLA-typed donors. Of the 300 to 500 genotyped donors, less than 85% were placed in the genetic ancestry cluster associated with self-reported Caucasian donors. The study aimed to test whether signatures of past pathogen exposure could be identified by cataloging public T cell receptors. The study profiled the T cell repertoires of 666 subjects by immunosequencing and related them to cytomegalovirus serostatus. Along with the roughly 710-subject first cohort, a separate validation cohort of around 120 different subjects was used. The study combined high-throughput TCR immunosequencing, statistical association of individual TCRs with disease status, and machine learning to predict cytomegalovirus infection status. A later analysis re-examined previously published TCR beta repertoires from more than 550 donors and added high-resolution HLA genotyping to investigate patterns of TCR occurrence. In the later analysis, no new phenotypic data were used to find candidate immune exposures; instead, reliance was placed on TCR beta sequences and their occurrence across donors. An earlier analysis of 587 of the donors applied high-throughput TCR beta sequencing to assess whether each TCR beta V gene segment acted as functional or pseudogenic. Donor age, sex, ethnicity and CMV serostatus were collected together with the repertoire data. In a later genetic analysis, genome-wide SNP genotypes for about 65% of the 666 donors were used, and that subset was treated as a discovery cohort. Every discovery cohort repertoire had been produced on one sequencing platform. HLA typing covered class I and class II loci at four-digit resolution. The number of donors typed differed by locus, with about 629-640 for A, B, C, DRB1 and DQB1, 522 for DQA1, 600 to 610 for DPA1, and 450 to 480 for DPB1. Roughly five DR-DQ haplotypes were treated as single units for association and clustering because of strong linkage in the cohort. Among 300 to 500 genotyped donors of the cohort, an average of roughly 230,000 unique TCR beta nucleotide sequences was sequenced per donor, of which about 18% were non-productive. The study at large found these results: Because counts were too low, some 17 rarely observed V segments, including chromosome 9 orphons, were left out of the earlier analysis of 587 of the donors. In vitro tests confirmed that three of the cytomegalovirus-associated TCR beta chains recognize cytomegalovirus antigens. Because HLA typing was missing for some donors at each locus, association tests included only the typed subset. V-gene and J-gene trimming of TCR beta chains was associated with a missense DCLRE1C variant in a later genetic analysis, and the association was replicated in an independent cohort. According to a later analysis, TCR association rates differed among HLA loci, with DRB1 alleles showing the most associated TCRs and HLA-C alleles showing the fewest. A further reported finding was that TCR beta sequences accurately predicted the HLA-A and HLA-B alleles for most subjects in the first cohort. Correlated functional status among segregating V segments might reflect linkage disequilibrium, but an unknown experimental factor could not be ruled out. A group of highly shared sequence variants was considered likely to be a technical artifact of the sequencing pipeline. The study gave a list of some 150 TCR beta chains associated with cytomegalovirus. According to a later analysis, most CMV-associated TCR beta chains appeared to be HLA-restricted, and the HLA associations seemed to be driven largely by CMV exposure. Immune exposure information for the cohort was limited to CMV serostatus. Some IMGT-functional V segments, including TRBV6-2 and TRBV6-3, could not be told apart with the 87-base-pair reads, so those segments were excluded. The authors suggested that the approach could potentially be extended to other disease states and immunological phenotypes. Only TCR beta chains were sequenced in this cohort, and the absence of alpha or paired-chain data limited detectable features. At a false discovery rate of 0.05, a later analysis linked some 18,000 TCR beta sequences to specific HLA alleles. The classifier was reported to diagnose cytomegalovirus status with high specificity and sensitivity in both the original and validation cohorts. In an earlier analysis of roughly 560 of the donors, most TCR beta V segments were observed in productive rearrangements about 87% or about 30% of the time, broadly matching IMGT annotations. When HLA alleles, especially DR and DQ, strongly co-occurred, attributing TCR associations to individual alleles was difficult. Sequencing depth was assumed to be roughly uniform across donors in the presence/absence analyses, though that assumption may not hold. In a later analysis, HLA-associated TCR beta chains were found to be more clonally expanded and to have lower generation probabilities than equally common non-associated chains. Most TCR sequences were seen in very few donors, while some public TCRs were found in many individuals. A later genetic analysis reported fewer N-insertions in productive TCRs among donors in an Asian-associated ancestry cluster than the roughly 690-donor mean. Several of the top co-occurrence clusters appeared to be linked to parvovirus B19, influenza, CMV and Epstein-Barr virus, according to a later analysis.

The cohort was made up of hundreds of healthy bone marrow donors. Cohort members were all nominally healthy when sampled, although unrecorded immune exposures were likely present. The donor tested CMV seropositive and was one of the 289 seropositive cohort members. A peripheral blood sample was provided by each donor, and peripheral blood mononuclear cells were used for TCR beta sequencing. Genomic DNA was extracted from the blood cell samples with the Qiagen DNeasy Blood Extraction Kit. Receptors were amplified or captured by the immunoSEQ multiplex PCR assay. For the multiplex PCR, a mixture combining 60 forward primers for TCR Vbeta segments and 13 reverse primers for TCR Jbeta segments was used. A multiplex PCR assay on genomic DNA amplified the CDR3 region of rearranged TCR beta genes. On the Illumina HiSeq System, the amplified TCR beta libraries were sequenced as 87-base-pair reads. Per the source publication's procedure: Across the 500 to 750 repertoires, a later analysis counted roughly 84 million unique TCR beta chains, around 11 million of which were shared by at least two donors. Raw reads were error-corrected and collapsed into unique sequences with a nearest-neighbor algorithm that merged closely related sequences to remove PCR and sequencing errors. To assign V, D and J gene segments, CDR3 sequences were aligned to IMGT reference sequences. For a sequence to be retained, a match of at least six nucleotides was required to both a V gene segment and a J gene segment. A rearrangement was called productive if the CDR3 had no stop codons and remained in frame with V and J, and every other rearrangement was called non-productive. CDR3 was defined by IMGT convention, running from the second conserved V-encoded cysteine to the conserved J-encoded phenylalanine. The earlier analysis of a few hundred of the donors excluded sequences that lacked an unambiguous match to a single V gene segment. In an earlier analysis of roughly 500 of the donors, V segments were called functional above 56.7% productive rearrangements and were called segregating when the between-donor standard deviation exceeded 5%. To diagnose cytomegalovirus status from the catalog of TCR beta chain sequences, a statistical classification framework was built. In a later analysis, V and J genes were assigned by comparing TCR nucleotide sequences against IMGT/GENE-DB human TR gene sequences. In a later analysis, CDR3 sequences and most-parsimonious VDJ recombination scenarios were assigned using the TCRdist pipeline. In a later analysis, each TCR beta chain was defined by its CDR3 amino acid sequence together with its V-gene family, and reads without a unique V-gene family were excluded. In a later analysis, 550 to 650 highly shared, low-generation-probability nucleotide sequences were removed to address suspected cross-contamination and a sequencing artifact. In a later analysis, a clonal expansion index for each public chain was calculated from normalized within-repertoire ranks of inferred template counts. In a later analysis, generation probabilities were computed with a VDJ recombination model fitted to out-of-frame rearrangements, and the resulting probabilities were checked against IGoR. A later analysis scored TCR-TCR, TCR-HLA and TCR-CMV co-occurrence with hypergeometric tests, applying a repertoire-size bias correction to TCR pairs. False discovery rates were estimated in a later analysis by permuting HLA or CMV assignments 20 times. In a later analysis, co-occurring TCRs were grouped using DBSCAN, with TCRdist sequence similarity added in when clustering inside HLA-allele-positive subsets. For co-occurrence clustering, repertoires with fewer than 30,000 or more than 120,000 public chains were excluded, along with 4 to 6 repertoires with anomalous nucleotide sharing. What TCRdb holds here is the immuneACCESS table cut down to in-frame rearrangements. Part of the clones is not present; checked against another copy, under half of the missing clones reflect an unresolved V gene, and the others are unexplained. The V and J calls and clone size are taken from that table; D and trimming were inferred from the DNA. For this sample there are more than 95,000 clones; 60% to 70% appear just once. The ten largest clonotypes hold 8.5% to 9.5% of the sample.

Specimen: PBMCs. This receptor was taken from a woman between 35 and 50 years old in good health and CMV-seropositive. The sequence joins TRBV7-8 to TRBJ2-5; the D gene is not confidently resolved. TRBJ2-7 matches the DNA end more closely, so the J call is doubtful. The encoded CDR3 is CASSTVRYEQYF. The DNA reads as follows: TGTGCCAGCAGCACCGTCCGCTACGAGCAGTACTTC.